This T cell receptor beta chain was recovered during a study of T-cell reconstitution after alpha-beta-depleted transplantation in children. The library targeted TCRbeta and was prepared with unique molecular identifiers. TCRdb reprocessed the PCR reads via MiXCR and lists one record per CDR3 protein. Of around 450,000 distinct CDR3 sequences listed, roughly two fifths are singletons. Study conclusions and caveats: Reported findings indicate that, about two months after transplant, alpha-beta T cells came from several hundred expanded clones, which were derived from non-depleted graft cells. T-cell counts and diversity at one year post-transplant came mainly from newly produced T cells. Some patients owed their high day-60 TCRbeta diversity to surviving recipient T cells and thymic progenitors.

This clonotype was counted only a few times. Its antigen is as yet unknown. Germline CDR1 is SGHKS and CDR2 is YYEKEE (reference sequence). The CDR3 is made up of 15 amino acids. The V end was cut by 0 bases, the J end by 3 bases, with 12 bases between. Source: PBMCs, taken before TCRalphabeta/CD19-depleted stem cell transplant. The chain couples TRBV5-5 to TRBJ1-1; D gene ambiguous. The sequence was collected from a girl aged 2-15 years with aplastic anemia, due to receive a stem cell transplant. The CDR3 spells CASSLDTVLDTEAFF. The CDR3 DNA is TGTGCCAGCAGCTTGGACACGGTTTTGGACACTGAAGCTTTCTTT. Using reference TRBV5-5 and TRBJ1-1 for the parts outside the CDR3, the full variable domain is DAGVTQSPTHLIKTRGQQVTLRCSPISGHKSVSWYQQVLGQGPQFIFQYYEKEERGRGNFPDRFSARQFPNYSSELNVNALLLGDSALYLCASSLDTVLDTEAFFGQGTRLTVV.